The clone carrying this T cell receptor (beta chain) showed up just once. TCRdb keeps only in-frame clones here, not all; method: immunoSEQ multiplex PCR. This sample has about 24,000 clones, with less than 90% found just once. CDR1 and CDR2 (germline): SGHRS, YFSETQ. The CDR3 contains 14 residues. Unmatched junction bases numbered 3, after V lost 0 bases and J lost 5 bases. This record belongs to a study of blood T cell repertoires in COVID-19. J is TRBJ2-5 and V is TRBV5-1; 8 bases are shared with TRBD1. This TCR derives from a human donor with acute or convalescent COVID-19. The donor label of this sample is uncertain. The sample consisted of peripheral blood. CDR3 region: CASSLGTGLETQYF. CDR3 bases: TGCGCCAGCAGCTTGGGGACAGGGTTGGAGACCCAGTACTTC.